These T cell receptor beta chains were read from a single sample in a study of T-cell memory formation after mild COVID-19. TCRdb ran MiXCR on the 5' RACE reads and lists one entry per CDR3 protein. The table lists under 300,000 distinct CDR3 sequences, approximately 9% of them singletons. Sequencing input: PBMCs or a T cell subset sorted from them (not recorded which). Source of these receptors: a man aged 18 to 35 who had mild COVID-19 (a few samples of this study predate the infection). Cell type and time point are not known. Each CDR3 is given with its conserved first and last residue.

V: TRBV12-3/TRBV12-4; CDR3: CASSFLGGWYGYTF
V: TRBV4-3; CDR3: CASSQSDGGLATDTQYF
V: TRBV24-1; CDR3: CATSPGGGQETQYF
V: TRBV5-1; CDR3: CASSWRRDGGTDTQYF
V: TRBV6-5; CDR3: CASSLTGAQETQYF
V: TRBV11-2; CDR3: CASSLGPAGELFF
V: TRBV5-6; CDR3: CASSPMNTEAFF
V: TRBV20-1; CDR3: CSALEGRGYSPLHF
V: TRBV20-1; CDR3: CSARDGQTDYSPLHF
V: TRBV12-3/TRBV12-4; CDR3: CASSWDRGKNEQFF
V: TRBV29-1; CDR3: CSGRASDQETQYF
V: TRBV27; CDR3: CTSSFGLENTEAFF
V: TRBV7-9; CDR3: CASLDRFHRGYTF
V: TRBV3-1; CDR3: CASSLGAGQETQYF
V: TRBV7-3; CDR3: CASSGQVPPGELFF
V: TRBV9; CDR3: CASSVVAGGPDTQYF
V: TRBV11-2; CDR3: CASSPVHRRGETQYF
V: TRBV2; CDR3: CASSENAYEQYF
V: TRBV12-3/TRBV12-4; CDR3: CASSLVPRTGAGNEQFF
V: TRBV5-1; CDR3: CASSHSHTNEKLFF
V: TRBV27; CDR3: CASSPPFGDRDYGYTF
V: TRBV6-4; CDR3: CASSDLPGRPQHF
V: TRBV7-8; CDR3: CASSQGQDQRGLAGNTQYF
V: TRBV7-8; CDR3: CASSIQPVLAEAFF
V: TRBV10-3; CDR3: CAIKIGLDTEAFF
V: TRBV20-1; CDR3: CSVRSSSGGHNEQFF